These T cell receptor beta chains were read from a single sample in a study of OX40 agonist ivuxolimab in advanced cancers. The data were produced by immunoSEQ multiplex PCR, yet TCRdb's version contains in-frame clones alone and is incomplete. The table lists 60,000 to 75,000 clones, approximately 81% of them singletons. The sequenced sample was CD4+ or CD8+ T cells sorted from blood, obtained in a trial of the OX40 agonist ivuxolimab. The receptors stem from an adult with an advanced solid tumor such as melanoma, head and neck, liver or kidney cancer. CDR3s include the opening cysteine and the closing phenylalanine or tryptophan. Each record gives: CDR3 protein, CDR3 DNA, D gene, V gene, clone size, J gene. A D gene is named only where the DNA matches it firmly. The size of a clone is reported for some rows only, either as once, few or many, or as a class for expanded clones.

cdr3_aa: CASSVGQGNEKLFF
cdr3_nt: TGTGCCAGCAGTGTGGGACAGGGGAACGAAAAACTGTTTTTT
d_call: TRBD1
v_call: TRBV2
clone_size: .
j_call: TRBJ1-4

cdr3_aa: CASSQDLGAREAFF
cdr3_nt: TGTGCCAGCAGCCAAGATTTGGGGGCGCGTGAAGCTTTCTTT
d_call: .
v_call: TRBV14
clone_size: .
j_call: TRBJ1-1

cdr3_aa: CASSQSTLHF
cdr3_nt: TGTGCCAGCTCACAGTCGACCCTCCACTTT
d_call: .
v_call: TRBV6-1
clone_size: few
j_call: TRBJ1-6

cdr3_aa: CASVKETQYF
cdr3_nt: TGCGCCAGCGTAAAAGAGACCCAGTACTTC
d_call: .
v_call: TRBV5-1
clone_size: .
j_call: TRBJ2-5

cdr3_aa: CASSLSGAADTQYF
cdr3_nt: TGTGCCAGCAGTCTTAGCGGGGCCGCAGATACGCAGTATTTT
d_call: TRBD2
v_call: TRBV6-5
clone_size: .
j_call: TRBJ2-3

cdr3_aa: CASSILTGVTDTQYF
cdr3_nt: TGTGCCAGTAGTATCTTGACAGGCGTCACAGATACGCAGTATTTT
d_call: .
v_call: TRBV19
clone_size: once
j_call: TRBJ2-3

cdr3_aa: CASSLVSGGNNEQFF
cdr3_nt: TGTGCCAGCAGCTTGGTGTCAGGGGGTAATAATGAGCAGTTCTTC
d_call: TRBD1
v_call: TRBV5-4
clone_size: .
j_call: TRBJ2-1

cdr3_aa: CASSSHLSKMNTEAFF
cdr3_nt: TGTGCCAGCAGTTCTCACTTAAGTAAAATGAACACTGAAGCTTTCTTT
d_call: .
v_call: TRBV6-5
clone_size: .
j_call: TRBJ1-1

cdr3_aa: CASSSRTLTSGANVLTF
cdr3_nt: TGTGCCAGCAGTTCTCGGACCCTTACCTCTGGGGCCAACGTCCTGACTTTC
d_call: .
v_call: TRBV27
clone_size: .
j_call: TRBJ2-6

cdr3_aa: CASSEAQETQYF
cdr3_nt: TGTGCCAGCAGTGAGGCCCAAGAGACCCAGTACTTC
d_call: .
v_call: TRBV28
clone_size: .
j_call: TRBJ2-5

cdr3_aa: CASGFRRELFF
cdr3_nt: TGTGCCAGCGGATTCCGGAGGGAGCTGTTTTTT
d_call: .
v_call: TRBV7-9
clone_size: .
j_call: TRBJ2-2

cdr3_aa: CASGPLLGTPHTDTQYF
cdr3_nt: TGTGCCAGCGGCCCTCTCCTCGGAACCCCCCACACAGATACGCAGTATTTT
d_call: .
v_call: TRBV6-7
clone_size: .
j_call: TRBJ2-3

cdr3_aa: CASSTQIGTGIYGYTF
cdr3_nt: TGCGCCAGCAGCACCCAAATCGGGACAGGGATCTATGGCTACACCTTC
d_call: TRBD1
v_call: TRBV4-1
clone_size: .
j_call: TRBJ1-2

cdr3_aa: CASSLVDRGYGYTF
cdr3_nt: TGTGCCAGCAGCTTGGTGGACAGGGGCTATGGCTACACCTTC
d_call: TRBD1
v_call: TRBV5-8
clone_size: .
j_call: TRBJ1-2

cdr3_aa: CASSYSRAVGETQYF
cdr3_nt: TGTGCCAGCAGTTACTCGCGGGCAGTCGGGGAGACCCAGTACTTC
d_call: .
v_call: TRBV6-6
clone_size: .
j_call: TRBJ2-5

cdr3_aa: CASTTNTEAFF
cdr3_nt: TGTGCCAGCACCACGAACACTGAAGCTTTCTTT
d_call: .
v_call: TRBV2
clone_size: few
j_call: TRBJ1-1

cdr3_aa: CASSLEQSNEKLFF
cdr3_nt: TGCGCCAGCAGCTTGGAACAGAGTAATGAAAAACTGTTTTTT
d_call: .
v_call: TRBV5-1
clone_size: .
j_call: TRBJ1-4

cdr3_aa: CASGEGPNEKLFF
cdr3_nt: TGTGCCAGCGGTGAGGGGCCTAATGAAAAACTGTTTTTT
d_call: .
v_call: TRBV28
clone_size: .
j_call: TRBJ1-4

cdr3_aa: CASSKMGYEQYF
cdr3_nt: TGTGCCAGCAGCAAAATGGGCTACGAGCAGTACTTC
d_call: .
v_call: TRBV5-5
clone_size: .
j_call: TRBJ2-7

cdr3_aa: CASSLGGLGSYEQYF
cdr3_nt: TGTGCCAGCAGCTTAGGCGGTTTGGGATCCTACGAGCAGTACTTC
d_call: .
v_call: TRBV7-8
clone_size: .
j_call: TRBJ2-7

cdr3_aa: CASRSDRVPGNTIYF
cdr3_nt: TGTGCCAGCAGATCGGACAGGGTCCCAGGAAACACCATATATTTT
d_call: TRBD1
v_call: TRBV6-5
clone_size: .
j_call: TRBJ1-3

cdr3_aa: CASSYSQGQETQYF
cdr3_nt: TGTGCCAGCAGTTACTCCCAGGGTCAAGAGACCCAGTACTTC
d_call: .
v_call: TRBV6-6
clone_size: .
j_call: TRBJ2-5

cdr3_aa: CASRAQVTQPQHF
cdr3_nt: TGTGCCAGCAGAGCCCAAGTCACTCAGCCCCAGCATTTT
d_call: .
v_call: TRBV2
clone_size: .
j_call: TRBJ1-5

cdr3_aa: CASSAGGFSGANVLTF
cdr3_nt: TGTGCCAGCAGTGCCGGCGGATTCTCTGGGGCCAACGTCCTGACTTTC
d_call: .
v_call: TRBV6-1
clone_size: .
j_call: TRBJ2-6

cdr3_aa: CASSASEGSPYEQYF
cdr3_nt: TGTGCCAGCAGTGCATCGGAGGGCTCCCCCTACGAGCAGTACTTC
d_call: .
v_call: TRBV6-1
clone_size: .
j_call: TRBJ2-7

cdr3_aa: CASSSSDRIHIADTIYF
cdr3_nt: TGTGCCAGTAGTTCTTCTGACAGGATTCACATAGCAGACACCATATATTTT
d_call: .
v_call: TRBV19
clone_size: .
j_call: TRBJ1-3

cdr3_aa: CASSLRRNEQFF
cdr3_nt: TGTGCCAGCAGCTTAAGGAGAAATGAGCAGTTCTTC
d_call: .
v_call: TRBV7-8
clone_size: .
j_call: TRBJ2-1

cdr3_aa: CASSQWGKDTEAFF
cdr3_nt: TGTGCCAGCAGCCAATGGGGGAAGGACACTGAAGCTTTCTTT
d_call: .
v_call: TRBV14
clone_size: few
j_call: TRBJ1-1

cdr3_aa: CSVPGALDNEQFF
cdr3_nt: TGCAGCGTTCCAGGGGCCCTCGACAATGAGCAGTTCTTC
d_call: .
v_call: TRBV29-1
clone_size: .
j_call: TRBJ2-1

cdr3_aa: CASQPKIRLAGPNYGYTF
cdr3_nt: TGTGCCAGCCAGCCCAAAATCCGGCTGGCAGGCCCTAACTATGGCTACACCTTC
d_call: .
v_call: TRBV7-9
clone_size: .
j_call: TRBJ1-2

cdr3_aa: CAISPRQGPTETQYF
cdr3_nt: TGTGCCATCAGCCCGCGACAGGGACCAACAGAGACCCAGTACTTC
d_call: TRBD1
v_call: TRBV10-3
clone_size: once
j_call: TRBJ2-5

cdr3_aa: CASSRRKMGAYEQYF
cdr3_nt: TGTGCCAGCAGCCGGAGAAAAATGGGGGCTTACGAGCAGTACTTC
d_call: .
v_call: TRBV11-2
clone_size: .
j_call: TRBJ2-7

cdr3_aa: CASSPLSGDSGYTF
cdr3_nt: TGTGCCAGCTCACCTTTGTCCGGGGATAGTGGCTACACCTTC
d_call: .
v_call: TRBV18
clone_size: few
j_call: TRBJ1-2

cdr3_aa: CASSRQAVYNEQFF
cdr3_nt: TGTGCCAGTAGCAGGCAGGCGGTCTACAATGAGCAGTTCTTC
d_call: .
v_call: TRBV19
clone_size: .
j_call: TRBJ2-1

cdr3_aa: CASSTPTGVNYGYTF
cdr3_nt: TGTGCCAGTAGTACTCCGACAGGGGTTAACTATGGCTACACCTTC
d_call: TRBD1
v_call: TRBV19
clone_size: few
j_call: TRBJ1-2

cdr3_aa: CASSFPGASSSYNEQFF
cdr3_nt: TGCGCCAGCAGCTTCCCCGGGGCTTCTAGCTCCTACAATGAGCAGTTCTTC
d_call: .
v_call: TRBV5-1
clone_size: .
j_call: TRBJ2-1

cdr3_aa: CASTSGSSDGGELFF
cdr3_nt: TGTGCCAGTACCTCGGGCTCCTCCGATGGCGGGGAGCTGTTTTTT
d_call: .
v_call: TRBV19
clone_size: .
j_call: TRBJ2-2

cdr3_aa: CASSERRGRLNYGYTF
cdr3_nt: TGTGCCAGCAGTGAACGGAGGGGGAGGTTGAACTATGGCTACACCTTC
d_call: .
v_call: TRBV6-1
clone_size: .
j_call: TRBJ1-2

cdr3_aa: CASRFTSRAGALYEQYF
cdr3_nt: TGTGCAAGTCGCTTCACCTCCCGAGCGGGGGCCCTCTACGAGCAGTACTTC
d_call: .
v_call: TRBV12-2
clone_size: .
j_call: TRBJ2-7

cdr3_aa: CASSDRSSYNSPLHF
cdr3_nt: TGTGCCAGCAGCGACAGGAGCTCCTATAATTCACCCCTCCACTTT
d_call: .
v_call: TRBV6-6
clone_size: once
j_call: TRBJ1-6

cdr3_aa: CASSDSGGEEKLFF
cdr3_nt: TGTGCCAGCAGTGATTCGGGCGGAGAGGAAAAACTGTTTTTT
d_call: .
v_call: TRBV2
clone_size: few
j_call: TRBJ1-4

cdr3_aa: CASSYGQAQETQYF
cdr3_nt: TGTGCCAGCAGCTACGGACAGGCGCAAGAGACCCAGTACTTC
d_call: TRBD1
v_call: TRBV7-2
clone_size: .
j_call: TRBJ2-5

cdr3_aa: CASSFRGGETQYF
cdr3_nt: TGCGCCAGCAGCTTCCGGGGAGGAGAGACCCAGTACTTC
d_call: .
v_call: TRBV5-1
clone_size: .
j_call: TRBJ2-5

cdr3_aa: CASSLLGATNEKLFF
cdr3_nt: TGCGCCAGCAGCTTGCTCGGGGCAACTAATGAAAAACTGTTTTTT
d_call: .
v_call: TRBV5-1
clone_size: .
j_call: TRBJ1-4

cdr3_aa: CASSIGRSGEDTQYF
cdr3_nt: TGTGCCAGTAGTATAGGCAGGTCGGGCGAAGATACGCAGTATTTT
d_call: .
v_call: TRBV19
clone_size: .
j_call: TRBJ2-3